This T cell receptor beta chain is drawn from a study of cytomegalovirus exposure and HLA in healthy donors. Regarding the study as a whole: There were some public TCRs occurring in many donors, but most TCR sequences were rare. Investigators reported 150 to 200 TCR beta chains as tied to cytomegalovirus. According to reports, the classifier identified cytomegalovirus status with high specificity and sensitivity.

Germline values: CDR1 KGHSH, CDR2 LQKENI. V was trimmed by 4 bases and J by 5 bases, leaving 12 bases between them. The CDR3 consists of 13 residues. In regard to this clone: What it binds is unknown.

This PCR relied on a set of 60 Vbeta primers and 13 Jbeta primers. Some clones are missing from TCRdb's copy, which holds only in-frame ones; the method was immunoSEQ multiplex PCR. The repertoire includes 150,000 or so clones, about 80% of them detected once, and 1.5% to 2% sits in the top ten. The V call is TRBV18, the J call TRBJ2-7; the D is unclear. Input material: PBMCs. The TCR sequence derives from a woman between 40 and 50 years old in good health and CMV-seronegative. CDR3 amino acids: CASSLASKNEQYF. CDR3 coding DNA: TGTGCCAGCTCACTCGCCAGTAAAAACGAGCAGTACTTC.